These 27 T cell receptor beta chains came from one sample sequenced in a study of blood T cell repertoires in COVID-19. Libraries were prepared by immunoSEQ multiplex PCR; TCRdb keeps only in-frame clonotypes and omits some of them. The sample gives 250,000 to 350,000 clones, about four fifths of which show up once; 1.4% to 1.5% is in the top ten. Sequenced: peripheral blood. The receptors come from a human donor with COVID-19, enrolled during active disease. The donor label of this sample is uncertain.

The chain carries TRBV6-5 and TRBJ1-1; 7 nucleotides line up with TRBD1. V shed 2 bases, J shed 4 bases, and the junction held 10 bases outside the gene matches. CDR3 length equals 16 residues. CDR1 is MNHEY and CDR2 is SVGAGI in the germline V gene. The CDR3 spells CASSYTTTGYGTEAFF. In DNA, the CDR3 is TGTGCCAGCAGTTACACCACGACAGGGTACGGCACTGAAGCTTTCTTT.

CDR3 DNA: TGCAGCGTTGAAGTTCTTAGGACAGGGTATAGCAATGAGCAGTTCTTC. Translated, it gives CSVEVLRTGYSNEQFF. This chain uses TRBV29-1 with TRBJ2-1; 8 bases agree with TRBD1. The CDR3 has 16 amino acids. V was clipped by 1 base and J by 6 bases; unmatched bases: 11. From germline, CDR1 is SQVTM and CDR2 ANQGSEA.

The chain joins TRBV9 to TRBJ2-1; weak D call: TRBD1 (6 bases). The CDR3 loop spans 16 amino acids. Per germline, CDR1 SGDLS and CDR2 YYNGEE. V gave up 0 bases and J gave up 5 bases, with 15 bases separating them. CDR3 in amino acids: CASSVGGQGGHNEQFF. The CDR3 region has the DNA TGTGCCAGCAGCGTAGGGGGGCAGGGCGGCCACAATGAGCAGTTCTTC.

The chain carries TRBV19 and TRBJ1-3; 7 positions match TRBD1. Germline trimming cut 2 bases from V and 4 bases from J; bases unmatched to any gene: 14. Per the germline V gene, CDR1 is LNHDA and CDR2 is SQIVND (reference sequence). The CDR3 length is 18 residues. The CDR3 DNA sequence: TGTGCCAGTAGTATAAGGGCGACAGGGTCCCGACCGGGAAACACCATATATTTT. Its protein is CASSIRATGSRPGNTIYF. The complete variable domain, with remaining parts taken from reference TRBV19 and TRBJ1-3, reads DGGITQSPKYLFRKEGQNVTLSCEQNLNHDAMYWYRQDPGQGLRLIYYSQIVNDFQKGDIAEGYSVSREKKESFPLTVTSAQKNPTAFYLCASSIRATGSRPGNTIYFGEGSWLTVV.

V gene TRBV12-5 combines with J gene TRBJ2-7; D is uncertain. This CDR3 comprises 14 residues. The V end was cut by 0 bases, the J end by 6 bases, with 12 bases between. Germline V CDR1 and CDR2: LGHNT, FRNRAP. The CDR3 sequence is CASGLVPPAGEQYF. The CDR3 nucleotides are TGTGCTAGTGGTTTGGTACCCCCAGCAGGCGAGCAGTACTTC.

This clone was seen a few times. J is TRBJ1-6 and V is TRBV18, with 7 positions matching TRBD1. Looked up from germline, CDR1 is KGHSH and CDR2 is LQKENI. After removal of 5 bases from V and 9 bases from J, the junction contained 10 bases not matched to a gene. The CDR3 is 15 amino acids. CDR3 sequence reads: CASSSDSTGVSPLHF. Here the CDR3 DNA reads TGTGCCAGCTCATCCGATTCCACAGGGGTTTCACCCCTCCACTTT. Full variable domain (rest looked up from reference TRBV18 and TRBJ1-6): NAGVMQNPRHLVRRRGQEARLRCSPMKGHSHVYWYRQLPEEGLKFMVYLQKENIIDESGMPKERFSAEFPKEGPSILRIQQVVRGDSAAYFCASSSDSTGVSPLHFGNGTRLTVT.

The chain employs TRBV3-1 (or the pseudogene TRBV3-2) and TRBJ2-3; 9 positions match TRBD2. Germline V lookup: CDR1 LGHDT, CDR2 YNNKEL (reference sequence). The CDR3 runs 18 residues. V trimming: 0 bases; J trimming: 0 bases; junction bases outside the gene matches: 7. This chain's CDR3 is CASSQEFSGSASTDTQYF. The CDR3 nucleotides read TGTGCCAGCAGCCAAGAGTTTAGCGGGAGTGCCAGCACAGATACGCAGTATTTT.

This clone was recorded once. This rearrangement joins TRBV4-1 to TRBJ2-3, with unresolved D. Trimming removed 1 base at V and 5 bases at J, with 10 bases between. Looked up from germline, CDR1 is MGHRA and CDR2 is YSYEKL. The CDR3 length is 14 residues. CDR3 sequence (DNA): TGCGCCAGCAGCCAAGGAGACTTCCTAGATACGCAGTATTTT. This translates into CASSQGDFLDTQYF.

The rearrangement links TRBV6-5 to TRBJ2-5; D perhaps matches TRBD1 (8 bases). CDR3 size: 12 residues. From germline, CDR1 is MNHEY and CDR2 SVGAGI. Trimming pared 11 bases from V and 2 bases from J, leaving 12 bases between. The CDR3 protein is CAAGDRQETQYF. Here the CDR3 DNA reads TGTGCCGCGGGGGACAGGCAAGAGACCCAGTACTTC.

CDR3 loop: CASSPTPGSGETQYF. CDR3 nucleotides: TGTGCCAGCAGTCCTACCCCCGGTTCGGGAGAGACCCAGTACTTC. The gene calls are TRBV28 and TRBJ2-5; D unresolved. The V gene lost 5 bases and the J gene lost 4 bases, with 17 bases spanning the gap. This CDR3 is 15 amino acids long. The germline CDR1 and CDR2 sequences are MDHEN and SYDVKM.

The chain links TRBV25-1 to TRBJ1-2, with 8 bases identical to TRBD1. Trimming at V came to 3 bases and at J to 4 bases, leaving 7 bases not matched to a gene. Per germline, CDR1 MGHDK and CDR2 SYGVNS. CDR3 size: 15 residues. Here the CDR3 DNA reads TGTGCCAGCAGTGAGTTCGCAGGGGGCGGCTATGGCTACACCTTC. Translated, it gives CASSEFAGGGYGYTF.

The rearrangement joins TRBV2 to TRBJ1-5, with D unclear. The V gene's germline CDR1 is SNHLY and CDR2 FYNNEI. The CDR3 loop spans 14 amino acids. The V end was cut by 6 bases, the J end by 4 bases, with 13 bases between. As DNA, the CDR3 is TGTGCCAGCAGCCAAGGGAGGGCTAATCAGCCCCAGCATTTT. Translated: CASSQGRANQPQHF.

The count of this clone is one. The chain links TRBV28 to TRBJ2-5; TRBD2 matches 9 bases. The CDR3 has 15 amino acids. The germline V gene encodes CDR1 MDHEN and CDR2 SYDVKM. Unmatched junction bases numbered 8, after V lost 3 bases and J lost 6 bases. This CDR3 reads CASSFSGGSMKTQYF. In nucleotides, the CDR3 is TGTGCCAGCAGTTTTAGCGGGGGCAGTATGAAGACCCAGTACTTC.

V gene TRBV28 combines with J gene TRBJ1-6; unclear D gene. The length of the CDR3 is 8 residues. Germline V gene lookup returns CDR1 MDHEN and CDR2 SYDVKM. DNA of the CDR3: TGTGGAGGGTCACCCCTCCACTTT. As protein: CGGSPLHF.

CDR3 residues: CAITPGQPYEQYF. The CDR3 DNA reads as TGTGCCATCACCCCGGGACAGCCCTACGAGCAGTACTTC. The V call is TRBV10-3, the J call TRBJ2-7; TRBD1 matches 7 bases. The germline V gene encodes CDR1 ENHRY and CDR2 SYGVKD. The CDR3 is 13 amino acids. V was pared by 7 bases and J by 2 bases, with 5 bases of the junction left unmatched.

The J gene is TRBJ2-1, the V gene TRBV9, with D perhaps matching TRBD2 (5 bases). CDR1 is SGDLS and CDR2 is YYNGEE in the germline V gene. Trimming left V 3 bases short and J 2 bases short, with 15 bases between. CDR3 size: 16 residues. The CDR3 sequence is CASSAQAREAYNEQFF. The CDR3 bases are TGTGCCAGCAGCGCCCAAGCGAGGGAAGCCTACAATGAGCAGTTCTTC.

The rearrangement joins TRBV28 to TRBJ1-3; no reliable D call. The germline CDR1 and CDR2 sequences are MDHEN and SYDVKM. Trimming pared 8 bases from V and 0 bases from J, leaving 14 bases between. The CDR3 spans 15 residues. CDR3 in amino acids: CASSQRQTSGNTIYF. CDR3 bases: TGTGCCAGCTCGCAGAGGCAGACCTCTGGAAACACCATATATTTT.

The genes are TRBV28 and TRBJ2-1; tentatively, D is TRBD1 (6 bases). Looked up from germline, CDR1 is MDHEN and CDR2 is SYDVKM. The CDR3 sequence is 13 residues long. With 4 bases removed from V and 4 bases from J, the gap between germline ends came to 8 bases. The CDR3 region has the DNA TGTGCCAGCAGTTCCACAGGGTACAATGAGCAGTTCTTC. Protein sequence: CASSSTGYNEQFF.

J is TRBJ2-7 and V is TRBV11-3, with 9 bases lining up with TRBD2. Unmatched junction bases numbered 6, after V lost 6 bases and J lost 6 bases. The CDR3 extends over 13 amino acids. Germline loops: CDR1 SGHNT, CDR2 YENEEA. Here the CDR3 DNA reads TGTGCCAGCAGTCGGACGACTAGCGGCGAGCAGTACTTC. This codes for CASSRTTSGEQYF. Combining the CDR3 with reference TRBV11-3 and TRBJ2-7 gives the whole variable domain EAGVVQSPRYKIIEKKQPVAFWCNPISGHNTLYWYLQNLGQGPELLIRYENEEAVDDSQLPKDRFSAERLKGVDSTLKIQPAELGDSAVYLCASSRTTSGEQYFGPGTRLTVT.

This clone was observed a single time. The genes are TRBV11-2 and TRBJ2-5, with 8 bases identical to TRBD1. V lost 4 bases to trimming and J lost 2 bases; unmatched junction nucleotides: 9. The CDR3 extends over 16 amino acids. The germline gives CDR1 SGHAT, CDR2 FQNNGV. CDR3 sequence: CASSSRGRGPQETQYF. The CDR3, as DNA: TGTGCCAGCAGCTCTCGGGGCAGGGGGCCTCAAGAGACCCAGTACTTC.

The chain is built from TRBV29-1 and TRBJ1-1; 9 nucleotides align to TRBD1. CDR1 is SQVTM and CDR2 is ANQGSEA in the germline V gene. The CDR3 has 13 residues. V lost 5 bases and J lost 3; bases outside the gene matches: 4. The CDR3 nucleotides read TGCAGCGTTCAGGGACAGGGAGACACTGAAGCTTTCTTT. This encodes CSVQGQGDTEAFF.

The gene calls are TRBV24-1 and TRBJ2-1; the match to TRBD1 covers 11 bases. V dropped 4 bases and J dropped 5; count of bases not matched to a gene: 3. CDR3 size: 15 residues. The germline V gene encodes CDR1 KGHDR and CDR2 SFDVKD. The CDR3 nucleotides read TGTGCCACCAGTGAAAGGACAGGGGGCCACAATGAGCAGTTCTTC. This gives the protein CATSERTGGHNEQFF.

The chain uses TRBV3-1 (or the pseudogene TRBV3-2) and TRBJ2-7, with 8 nucleotides matching TRBD1. Losses at the gene ends were 1 base for V and 8 bases for J; bases not matched to a gene: 13. CDR3 size: 16 residues. Germline V lookup: CDR1 LGHDT, CDR2 YNNKEL (reference sequence). This CDR3 is CASSQGQGNLVLQQYF. CDR3 nucleotide sequence: TGTGCCAGCAGCCAAGGACAGGGGAATCTAGTTCTCCAGCAGTACTTC.

V is TRBV3-1 (or the pseudogene TRBV3-2) and J is TRBJ2-7; TRBD2 agrees at 7 bases. This CDR3 comprises 14 residues. Germline-derived CDR1 and CDR2 are LGHDT and YNNKEL (reference sequence). J gave up 2 bases and V 4 bases, and 5 bases lay outside the gene matches. The CDR3 coding sequence is TGTGCCAGCAGCCCAGGGAGGGTAGCCTACGAGCAGTACTTC. Translation: CASSPGRVAYEQYF.

The chain links TRBV4-1 to TRBJ2-7; 9 nucleotides line up with TRBD1. The CDR3 has 15 residues. Unmatched junction bases numbered 4, after V lost 4 bases and J lost 0 bases. Germline CDR1 and CDR2: MGHRA and YSYEKL. The CDR3 here is CASSPGTGISYEQYF. CDR3 DNA: TGCGCCAGCAGCCCTGGGACAGGGATCTCCTACGAGCAGTACTTC.

This chain connects TRBV9 to TRBJ2-2, with 10 bases fitting TRBD1. The CDR3 has 18 residues. V lost 0 bases and J lost 4; bases outside the gene matches: 9. Germline CDR1 and CDR2: SGDLS and YYNGEE. The CDR3 nucleotides read TGTGCCAGCAGCGTAGCTCCTTCCGGGACAGGGGCCACCGGGGAGCTGTTTTTT. Encoded protein: CASSVAPSGTGATGELFF.

The rearrangement links TRBV11-2 to TRBJ2-5, with D perhaps TRBD2 (6 bases). The CDR3 has 16 residues. V lost 5 bases and J lost 2, with 18 bases in between. The V gene's germline CDR1 is SGHAT and CDR2 FQNNGV. CDR3 nucleotides: TGTGCCAGCAGCGTTCGTAGCGCGGGGATACAAGAGACCCAGTACTTC. It specifies CASSVRSAGIQETQYF. The whole variable domain, filled in from reference TRBV11-2 and TRBJ2-5, reads EAGVAQSPRYKIIEKRQSVAFWCNPISGHATLYWYQQILGQGPKLLIQFQNNGVVDDSQLPKDRFSAERLKGVDSTLKIQPAKLEDSAVYLCASSVRSAGIQETQYFGPGTRLLVL.